What follows describes a single T cell receptor beta chain. The antigen is not known. This record belongs to a study of graft-versus-host responses after intestinal transplantation. Whole-study context: Induction with anti-thymocyte globulin, then tacrolimus and steroids for around three years, was given to all recipients.

The V gene end was trimmed by 4 bases and the J gene end by 3 bases; junction bases not matched to a gene: 8. CDR1 is SGHVS, CDR2 FNYEAQ, per germline. This CDR3 has 16 amino acids. Sequencing used immunoSEQ multiplex PCR; TCRdb keeps in-frame clones, though not all of them. The sample has about 97,000 clones, around 93% seen once. General study findings and limits: Declines in HvG clones occurring early post-transplant were associated with peak circulating GvH clone levels.

The rearrangement links TRBV7-6 to TRBJ2-1; 8 bases are a match to TRBD2. This TCR came from a human donor who was the organ donor for an intestinal transplant. This sample comprised unstimulated CD8+ T cells sorted from spleen or lymph node cells, obtained before transplant. The CDR3 DNA reads as TGTGCCAGCAGCTCCCAAACGGGACTAGGCTACAATGAGCAGTTCTTC. Its protein product is CASSSQTGLGYNEQFF. Full variable domain (remainder filled in from reference TRBV7-6 and TRBJ2-1): GAGVSQSPRYKVTKRGQDVALRCDPISGHVSLYWYRQALGQGPEFLTYFNYEAQQDKSGLPNDRFSAERPEGSISTLTIQRTEQRDSAMYRCASSSQTGLGYNEQFFGPGTRLTVL.